This T cell receptor (beta chain) emerged from a study of cytomegalovirus exposure and HLA in healthy donors. The PCR used 60 Vbeta and 13 Jbeta primers. Produced via immunoSEQ multiplex PCR; TCRdb's table is partial and in-frame only. This sample has some 140,000 clones; 73% occur once, and the top ten carry around 1.2%. Per germline, CDR1 LGHNA and CDR2 YSLEER. The CDR3 loop spans 13 amino acids. This sequence was found in a woman between 40 and 50 years old in good health and CMV-seronegative. The chain couples TRBV4-3 to TRBJ2-7; 7 bases are a match to TRBD2. Source material: PBMCs. The CDR3 region has the DNA TGCTCTCACCGCGGGAGAGACTACGACGAGCAGTACGTC. This translates into CSHRGRDYDEQYV.